This TCR beta chain originates from a study of response to subunit inactivated influenza vaccine. This clonotype showed up just a few times. Its matching antigen is unknown. TCRdb independently ran MiXCR on the RT-PCR reads; one entry per CDR3 protein. The sample lists under 750,000 distinct CDR3 sequences; about 12% were seen once. The CDR3 runs 15 residues. V shed 4 bases, J shed 8 bases, and the junction held 12 bases outside the gene matches. The germline gives CDR1 GTSNPN, CDR2 SVGIG (reference sequence). Study outcomes and limitations: Few additional T cells are recruited per seasonal influenza vaccination, authors suggested.

The chain carries TRBV30 and TRBJ2-1; 9 positions match TRBD2. The TCR comes from a man aged 50 to 59 who received an inactivated influenza vaccine. Sample: PBMCs from blood, taken on the day of vaccination. The CDR3, as DNA: TGTGCCTGGACCCGTTCGCTAGCGGGGTTTGATGAGCAGTTCTTC. Translation: CAWTRSLAGFDEQFF.